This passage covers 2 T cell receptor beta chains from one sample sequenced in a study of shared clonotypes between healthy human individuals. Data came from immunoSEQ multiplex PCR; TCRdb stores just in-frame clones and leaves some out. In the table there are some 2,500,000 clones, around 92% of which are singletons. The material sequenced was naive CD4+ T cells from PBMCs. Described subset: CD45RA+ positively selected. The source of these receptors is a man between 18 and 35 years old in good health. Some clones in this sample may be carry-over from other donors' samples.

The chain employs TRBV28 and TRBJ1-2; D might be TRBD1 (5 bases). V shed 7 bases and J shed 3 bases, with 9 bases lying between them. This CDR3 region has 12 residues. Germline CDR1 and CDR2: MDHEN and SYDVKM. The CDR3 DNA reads TGTGCCAGCATCTCCAGGGACTATGGCTACACCTTC. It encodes CASISRDYGYTF.

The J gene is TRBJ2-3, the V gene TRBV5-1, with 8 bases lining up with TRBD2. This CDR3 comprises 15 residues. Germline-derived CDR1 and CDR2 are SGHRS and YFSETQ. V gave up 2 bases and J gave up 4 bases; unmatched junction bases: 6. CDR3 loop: CASSFAGRAADTQYF. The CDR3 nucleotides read TGCGCCAGCAGCTTCGCCGGGAGGGCCGCAGATACGCAGTATTTT.